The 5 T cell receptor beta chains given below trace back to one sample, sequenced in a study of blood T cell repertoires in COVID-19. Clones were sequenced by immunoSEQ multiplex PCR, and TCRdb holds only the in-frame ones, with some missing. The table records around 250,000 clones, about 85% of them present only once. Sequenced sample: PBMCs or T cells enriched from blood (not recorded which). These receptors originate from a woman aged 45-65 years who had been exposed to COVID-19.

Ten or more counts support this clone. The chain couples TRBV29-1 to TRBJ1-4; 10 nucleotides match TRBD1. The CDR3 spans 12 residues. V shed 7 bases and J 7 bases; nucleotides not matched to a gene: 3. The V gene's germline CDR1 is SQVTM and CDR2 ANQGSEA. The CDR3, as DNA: TGCAGCGGAGGGACAGGGGCTGAAAAACTGTTTTTT. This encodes CSGGTGAEKLFF.

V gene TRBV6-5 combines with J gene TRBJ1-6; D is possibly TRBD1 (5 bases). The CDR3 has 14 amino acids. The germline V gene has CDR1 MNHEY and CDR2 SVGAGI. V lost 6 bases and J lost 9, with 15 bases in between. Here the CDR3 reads CASSPGLQFSPLHF. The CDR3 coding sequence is TGTGCCAGCAGCCCGGGACTGCAATTTTCACCCCTCCACTTT.

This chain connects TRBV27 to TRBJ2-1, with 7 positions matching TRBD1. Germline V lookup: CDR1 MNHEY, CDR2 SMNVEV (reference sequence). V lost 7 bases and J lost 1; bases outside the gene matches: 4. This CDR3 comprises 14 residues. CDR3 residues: CASKRQGSYNEQFF. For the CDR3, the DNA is TGTGCCAGCAAAAGACAGGGTTCCTACAATGAGCAGTTCTTC.

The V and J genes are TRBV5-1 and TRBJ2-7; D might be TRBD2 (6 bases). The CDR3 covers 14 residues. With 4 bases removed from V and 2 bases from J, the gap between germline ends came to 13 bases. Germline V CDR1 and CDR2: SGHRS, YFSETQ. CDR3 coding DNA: TGCGCCAGCAGCCCCGACGGGGGACCCTACGAGCAGTACTTC. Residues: CASSPDGGPYEQYF.

As DNA, the CDR3 is TGTGCCAGTAGTATCCAGACAGGGCAAGCACCCCTCCACTTT. Its translation is CASSIQTGQAPLHF. The chain is built from TRBV19 and TRBJ1-6; 7 bases fit TRBD1. Trimming took 3 bases from V and 11 from J; bases not matched to a gene: 7. Looked up from germline, CDR1 is LNHDA and CDR2 is SQIVND (reference sequence). The CDR3 is 14 residues long.